This record looks at one T cell receptor (beta chain) sequence and its context. One junction end does not reproduce the germline sequence, and a read error may be involved. The data stem from a study of shared T cell receptors in the human thymus. This CDR3 region has 16 residues. Germline-derived CDR1 and CDR2 are MGHRA and YSYEKL. Sequencing was performed with immunoSEQ multiplex PCR; in TCRdb, only in-frame clones are kept and a portion is missing. Altogether approximately 490,000 clones are present, 75% to 80% being singletons, with the ten largest covering around 0.012%. These same records also appear under a second study, on human thymus T cells. That paper notes: All donors were healthy Finnish infants who were undergoing corrective surgery to treat congenital heart defects. The thymus tissue came from resections taken during corrective heart surgery. Seemingly biased V and J gene usage marked thymic and blood repertoires. Highly overlapping thymic repertoires in unrelated individuals were reported by related research.

This TCR was sampled from a boy in the first two years of life with a congenital heart defect. This rearrangement joins TRBV4-1 to TRBJ2-1; D perhaps matches TRBD2 (6 bases). The sequenced sample consisted of thymocytes. This CDR3 is CASSHTTGTAYSEQFF. CDR3 DNA sequence: TGCGCCAGCAGCCATACGACCGGGACTGCTTACAGTGAGCAGTTCTTC.